The next 11 T cell receptor beta chains were all read from a single sample in a study of CD8 T cells in Susac syndrome. RNA was extracted with the RNeasy kit, and a quantity of roughly 0.45 to 1 ug was reverse transcribed using random hexamers. One entry per CDR3 protein results from TCRdb running MiXCR on the immunoSEQ multiplex PCR reads. The sample carries 70,000 or so distinct CDR3 sequences, 85% to 95% recorded once. The sequenced sample consisted of CD8+ T cells from PBMCs. These receptors came from a human donor in good health.

The rearrangement uses TRBV13 and TRBJ2-1; the D call may be TRBD1 or TRBD2 (5 bases each). Germline CDR1 PRHDT, CDR2 FYEKMQ (reference sequence). This CDR3 is 11 amino acids long. V lost 6 bases and J 13 bases, leaving 13 bases between the germline ends. CDR3 residues: CASRSPGPQFF. The CDR3 DNA reads TGTGCCAGCAGATCCCCGGGACCCCAGTTCTTC.

V and J are TRBV20-1 and TRBJ2-7; 7 nucleotides line up with TRBD2. Germline V CDR1 and CDR2: DFQATT, SNEGSKA (reference sequence). V trimming: 2 bases; J trimming: 3 bases; junction bases outside the gene matches: 7. The CDR3 contains 14 residues. The CDR3 nucleotides are TGCAGTGCTAGACCTCGACTAGCACGCTACGAGCAGTACGTC. Encoded protein: CSARPRLARYEQYV.

The CDR3 is CASSPGVSAYEQYF. CDR3 DNA: TGTGCCAGCAGCCCCGGAGTTAGCGCCTACGAGCAGTACTTC. This sequence joins TRBV13 and TRBJ2-7; weak D call: TRBD2 (5 bases). The germline CDR1 and CDR2 sequences are PRHDT and FYEKMQ (reference sequence). V was trimmed by 5 bases and J by 2 bases, leaving 13 bases between them. The CDR3 has 14 amino acids.

The V gene is TRBV5-4, the J gene TRBJ1-5; D is undetermined. V was pared by 1 base and J by 4 bases, with 12 bases between. Germline loops: CDR1 SGHNT, CDR2 YYREEE (reference sequence). The CDR3 is 15 amino acids. The CDR3 is CASSLSGGRNQPQHF. CDR3 nucleotide sequence: TGTGCCAGCAGCTTGTCGGGAGGGCGAAATCAGCCCCAGCATTTT.

V gene TRBV6-2 or TRBV6-3 combines with J gene TRBJ2-4, with 7 bases aligning to TRBD2. From germline, CDR1 is MNHEY and CDR2 SVGEGT. Unmatched junction bases numbered 9, after V lost 5 bases and J lost 8 bases. This CDR3 is built from 14 residues. The CDR3 loop is CASSESLGGDIQYF. DNA for the CDR3: TGTGCCAGCAGTGAAAGCCTTGGGGGGGACATTCAGTACTTC.

V gene TRBV29-1 combines with J gene TRBJ1-2; D remains ambiguous. CDR3 length: 15 amino acids. The germline CDR1 and CDR2 sequences are SQVTM and ANQGSEA. Trimming shortened V by 5 bases and J by 4 bases, and 20 bases separated the two germline ends. The CDR3 nucleotides read TGCAGCGTTAAAATCCGTCAGAGCGCTCTCTATGGCTACACCTTC. Translating it yields CSVKIRQSALYGYTF.

The count of this clonotype is one. V is TRBV14 and J is TRBJ2-1, with 9 bases identical to TRBD2. Germline values: CDR1 SGHDN, CDR2 FVKESK. This CDR3 has 15 amino acids. V was pared by 1 base and J by 4 bases, with 2 bases of the junction left unmatched. The CDR3: CASSQGLAGYNEQFF. The CDR3 region has the DNA TGTGCCAGCAGCCAAGGGCTAGCGGGGTACAATGAGCAGTTCTTC.

This clonotype came up once. The V and J genes are TRBV9 and TRBJ2-5; D is perhaps TRBD1 (5 bases). This CDR3 has 14 amino acids. The V gene lost 0 bases and the J gene lost 5 bases, with 11 bases spanning the gap. Looked up from germline, CDR1 is SGDLS and CDR2 is YYNGEE. The CDR3 here is CASSVEGARETQYF. CDR3 DNA: TGTGCCAGCAGCGTAGAAGGGGCCCGGGAGACCCAGTACTTC. The full variable domain, rest sourced from reference TRBV9 and TRBJ2-5, is DSGVTQTPKHLITATGQRVTLRCSPRSGDLSVYWYQQSLDQGLQFLIQYYNGEERAKGNILERFSAQQFPDLHSELNLSSLELGDSALYFCASSVEGARETQYFGPGTRLLVL.

This clonotype was observed once. The rearrangement uses TRBV20-1 and TRBJ2-1; D not resolved. Germline loops: CDR1 DFQATT, CDR2 SNEGSKA (reference sequence). The ends were cut back, 3 bases at V and 9 bases at J, with 21 bases in the middle. The CDR3 spans 15 residues. CDR3 residues: CSASEAAFGLGEQFF. In nucleotides, the CDR3 is TGCAGTGCTAGTGAGGCGGCCTTTGGGTTGGGTGAGCAGTTCTTC.

This clonotype has only one observation. This chain links TRBV7-9 with TRBJ2-1; 10 bases are shared with TRBD2. Germline trimming cut 4 bases from V and 3 bases from J; bases unmatched to any gene: 12. The CDR3 is made up of 18 amino acids. Germline V lookup: CDR1 SEHNR, CDR2 FQNEAQ (reference sequence). CDR3 DNA sequence: TGTGCCAGCAGCTCCCTCCTACTTCTAGCGGGGGACTACAATGAGCAGTTCTTC. Protein product: CASSSLLLLAGDYNEQFF. Variable domain in full (rest from reference TRBV7-9 and TRBJ2-1): DTGVSQNPRHKITKRGQNVTFRCDPISEHNRLYWYRQTLGQGPEFLTYFQNEAQLEKSRLLSDRFSAERPKGSFSTLEIQRTEQGDSAMYLCASSSLLLLAGDYNEQFFGPGTRLTVL.

This chain's CDR3 is CATGPQVNYGYTF. In nucleotides, the CDR3 is TGTGCCACCGGACCACAGGTTAACTATGGCTACACCTTC. This sequence joins TRBV6-5 and TRBJ1-2; possible D gene TRBD1, 5 bases. Per germline, CDR1 MNHEY and CDR2 SVGAGI. Between the trimmed V and J ends, which lost 10 bases and 1 base, there was a span of 13 bases. This CDR3 has 13 residues.